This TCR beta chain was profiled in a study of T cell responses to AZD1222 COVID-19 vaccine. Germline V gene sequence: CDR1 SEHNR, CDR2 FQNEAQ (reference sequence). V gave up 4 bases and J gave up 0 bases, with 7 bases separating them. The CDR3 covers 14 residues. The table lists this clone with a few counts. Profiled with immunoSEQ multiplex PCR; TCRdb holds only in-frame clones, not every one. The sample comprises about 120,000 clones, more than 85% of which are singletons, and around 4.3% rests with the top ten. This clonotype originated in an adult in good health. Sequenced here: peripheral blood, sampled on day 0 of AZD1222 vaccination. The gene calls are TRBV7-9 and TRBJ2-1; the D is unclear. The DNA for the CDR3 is TGTGCCAGCAGCTCCTTGAGCTCCTACAATGAGCAGTTCTTC. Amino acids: CASSSLSSYNEQFF.